Included here is one T cell receptor (beta chain) sequence, with context. Losses at the gene ends were 6 bases for V and 8 bases for J; bases not matched to a gene: 19. From germline, CDR1 is SGHNT and CDR2 YYREEE (reference sequence). This CDR3 comprises 16 residues. Repertoires were generated with immunoSEQ multiplex PCR, while TCRdb's copy carries only in-frame clones and drops some. The table lists over 80,000 clones, over 80% of them singletons. Patients received nivolumab 3 mg/kg at weeks 1, 4, 7, 10, then fortnightly to week 26. These data belong to a study of ipilimumab plus nivolumab after autologous stem cell transplantation.

J is TRBJ1-2 and V is TRBV5-4, with 7 bases lining up with TRBD1. The material was PBMCs, obtained in a trial of ipilimumab plus nivolumab as post-transplant consolidation. This sequence was found in a male donor with diffuse large B-cell lymphoma. This CDR3 reads CASTSEGAVKSWGYTF. The CDR3 nucleotides read TGTGCCAGCACCTCAGAGGGGGCGGTTAAATCTTGGGGCTACACCTTC.